This T cell receptor (beta chain) was sequenced in a study of T cell changes during pregnancy in multiple sclerosis. Between the trimmed V and J ends, which lost 7 bases and 7 bases, there was a span of 17 bases. The CDR3 extends over 15 amino acids. Germline CDR1 and CDR2: SNHLY and FYNNEI. Generated by immunoSEQ multiplex PCR, the TCRdb table keeps only in-frame clones and is missing some. This table holds 50,000 to 70,000 clones, over 90% found once. This clone was counted only a few times. Sequencing was performed on peripheral blood, taken in the first trimester of pregnancy. The gene calls are TRBV2 and TRBJ1-6; D gene ambiguous. The receptor's source is a female donor with multiple sclerosis, enrolled in a pregnancy study. CDR3 nucleotides: TGTGCCAGCACCGCGGAGGGAACGGCGAATTCACCCCTCCACTTT. It codes for CASTAEGTANSPLHF.